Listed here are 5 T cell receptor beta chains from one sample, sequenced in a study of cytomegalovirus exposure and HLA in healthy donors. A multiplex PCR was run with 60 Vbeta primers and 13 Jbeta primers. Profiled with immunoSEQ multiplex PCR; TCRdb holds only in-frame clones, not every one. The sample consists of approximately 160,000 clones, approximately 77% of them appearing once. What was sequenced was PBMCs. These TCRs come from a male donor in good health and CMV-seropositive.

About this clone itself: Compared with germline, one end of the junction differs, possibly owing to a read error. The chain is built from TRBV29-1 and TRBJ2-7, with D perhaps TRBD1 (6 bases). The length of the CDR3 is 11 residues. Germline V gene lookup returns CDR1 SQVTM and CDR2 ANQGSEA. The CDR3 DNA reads TGCAGCGTTGAAGGTTCCAGGGGTAGGATCTTC. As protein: CSVEGSRGRIF.

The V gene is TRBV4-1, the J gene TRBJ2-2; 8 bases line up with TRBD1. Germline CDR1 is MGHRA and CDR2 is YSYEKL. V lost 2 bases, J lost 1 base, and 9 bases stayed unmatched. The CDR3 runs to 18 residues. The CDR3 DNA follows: TGCGCCAGCAGCCAAAAAGTGGCCGGGACAGGGAACACCGGGGAGCTGTTTTTT. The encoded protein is CASSQKVAGTGNTGELFF.

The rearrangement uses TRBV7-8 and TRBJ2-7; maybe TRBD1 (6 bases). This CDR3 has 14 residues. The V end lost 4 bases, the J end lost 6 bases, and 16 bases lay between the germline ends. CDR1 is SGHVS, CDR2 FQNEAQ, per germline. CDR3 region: CASSWETGLGEQYF. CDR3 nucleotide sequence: TGTGCCAGCAGCTGGGAGACAGGCCTTGGCGAGCAGTACTTC. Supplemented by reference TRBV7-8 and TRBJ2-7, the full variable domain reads GAGVSQSPRYKVAKRGQDVALRCDPISGHVSLFWYQQALGQGPEFLTYFQNEAQLDKSGLPSDRFFAERPEGSVSTLKIQRTQQEDSAVYLCASSWETGLGEQYFGPGTRLTVT.

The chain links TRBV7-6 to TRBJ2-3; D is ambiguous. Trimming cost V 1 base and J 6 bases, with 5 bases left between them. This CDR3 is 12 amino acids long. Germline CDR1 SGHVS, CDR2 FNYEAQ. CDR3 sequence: CASSLGRDTQYF. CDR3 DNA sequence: TGTGCCAGCAGCTTAGGCAGGGATACGCAGTATTTT.

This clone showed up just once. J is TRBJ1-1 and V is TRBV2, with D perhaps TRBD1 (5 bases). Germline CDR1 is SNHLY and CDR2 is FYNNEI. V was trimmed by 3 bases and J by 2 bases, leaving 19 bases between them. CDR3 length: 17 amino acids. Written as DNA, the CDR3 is TGTGCCAGCAGTGACCCCCTTTGGGGCAGGCTAAACACTGAAGCTTTCTTT. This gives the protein CASSDPLWGRLNTEAFF.